Following are 23 T cell receptor beta chains from one sample sequenced in a study of T cells in Graves' hyperthyroidism and ophthalmopathy. RNA transcripts provided the source from which TCR beta CDR3 regions were amplified. An initial round of RT-PCR targeting the TCR CDR3 relied on the HTBI primer set. TCRdb itself ran the multiplex PCR reads through MiXCR, one entry per CDR3 protein. The sample includes around 300,000 distinct CDR3 sequences, about 14% seen only once; the top ten take about 8%. Sequencing was carried out using blood. The receptor set was obtained from a woman aged 25 to 45 with Graves' hyperthyroidism that later progressed to Graves' ophthalmopathy.

This clonotype was counted ten times or more. The V and J genes are TRBV10-3 and TRBJ2-1; 10 bases map to TRBD2. CDR3 length equals 19 residues. Germline V CDR1 and CDR2: ENHRY, SYGVKD. V was pared by 4 bases and J by 5 bases, with 17 bases of the junction left unmatched. CDR3 sequence reads: CAISGTSGDELNYHNEQFF. CDR3 bases: TGTGCCATCAGTGGGACTAGCGGAGACGAACTAAATTATCACAATGAGCAGTTCTTC.

There are many counts of this clonotype. This rearrangement joins TRBV7-6 to TRBJ2-2; D may match TRBD1 or TRBD2 (7 bases each). V gave up 0 bases and J gave up 6 bases, with 17 bases separating them. CDR1 SGHVS and CDR2 FNYEAQ come from the germline V gene. The CDR3 runs to 17 residues. This CDR3 is CASSLARGGGAPGELFF. The CDR3 bases are TGTGCCAGCAGCTTAGCGCGGGGAGGGGGCGCCCCCGGGGAGCTGTTTTTT. The full variable domain, rest sourced from reference TRBV7-6 and TRBJ2-2, is GAGVSQSPRYKVTKRGQDVALRCDPISGHVSLYWYRQALGQGPEFLTYFNYEAQQDKSGLPNDRFSAERPEGSISTLTIQRTEQRDSAMYRCASSLARGGGAPGELFFGEGSRLTVL.

The chain has TRBV11-2 and TRBJ2-5, with TRBD1 identical over 8 bases. Germline-derived CDR1 and CDR2 are SGHAT and FQNNGV. The CDR3 length is 15 residues. J lost 4 bases, V lost 7 bases, and 11 bases had no gene match. CDR3: CASTPGQGEGETQYF. The CDR3 bases are TGTGCCAGCACCCCCGGACAGGGCGAAGGAGAGACCCAGTACTTC.

This clonotype was observed a few times. The chain joins TRBV12-3 or TRBV12-4 to TRBJ1-4; 10 bases line up with TRBD1. The CDR3 has 16 amino acids. V was clipped by 6 bases and J by 14 bases; unmatched bases: 18. CDR3 coding DNA: TGTGCCAGCAGCCCTTCCCGACAGGGGGCAAGTCAAGGCCTGTTTTTT. Protein sequence: CASSPSRQGASQGLFF.

This chain links TRBV29-1 with TRBJ2-1; D is perhaps TRBD1 (6 bases). The CDR3 has 14 amino acids. Germline assignment: CDR1 SQVTM and CDR2 ANQGSEA. Trimming removed 7 bases at V and 7 bases at J, with 20 bases between. The CDR3 sequence: CSDQQGNTANEQFF. The CDR3 region has the DNA TGCAGCGACCAACAGGGAAACACTGCGAATGAGCAGTTCTTC.

At least ten counts were recorded for this clonotype. The chain combines TRBV7-3 with TRBJ2-3; 10 nucleotides line up with TRBD2. The V and J ends lost 1 base and 6 bases, in that order; junction bases with no gene match: 7. Germline-derived CDR1 and CDR2 are SGHTA and FQGTGA. The CDR3 has 16 residues. This CDR3 is CASSLSPAGGPDTQYF. For the CDR3, the DNA is TGTGCCAGCAGCTTAAGCCCAGCGGGAGGGCCGGATACGCAGTATTTT. Complete variable domain (other parts from reference TRBV7-3 and TRBJ2-3): GAGVSQTPSNKVTEKGKYVELRCDPISGHTALYWYRQSLGQGPEFLIYFQGTGAADDSGLPNDRFFAVRPEGSVSTLKIQRTERGDSAVYLCASSLSPAGGPDTQYFGPGTRLTVL.

This chain connects TRBV14 to TRBJ1-2; D uncertain. Trimming cost V 0 bases and J 2 bases, with 7 bases left between them. The CDR3 consists of 14 residues. Germline V CDR1 and CDR2: SGHDN, FVKESK. This CDR3 is CASSQDNSNYGYTF. In DNA form, the CDR3 reads TGTGCCAGCAGCCAAGACAACAGCAACTATGGCTACACCTTC. The variable domain in full, completed from reference TRBV14 and TRBJ1-2, reads EAGVTQFPSHSVIEKGQTVTLRCDPISGHDNLYWYRRVMGKEIKFLLHFVKESKQDESGMPNNRFLAERTGGTYSTLKVQPAELEDSGVYFCASSQDNSNYGYTFGSGTRLTVV.

The chain uses TRBV5-6 and TRBJ1-6; 7 bases align to TRBD1. The V and J ends lost 3 bases and 1 base, in that order; junction bases with no gene match: 7. The CDR3 is made up of 17 amino acids. Germline CDR1 SGHDT, CDR2 YYEEEE. The CDR3 loop is CASSSESGGSYNSPLHF. Written as DNA, the CDR3 is TGTGCCAGCAGCTCCGAATCAGGGGGATCCTATAATTCACCCCTCCACTTT.

As regards this clonotype: A read error may be the cause here, since a much bigger clone is one base away. The chain employs TRBV20-1 and TRBJ2-7; possible D gene TRBD2, 5 bases. CDR1 and CDR2 from the germline V gene are DFQATT and SNEGSKA (reference sequence). This CDR3 comprises 12 residues. V was trimmed by 7 bases and J by 7 bases, leaving 17 bases between them. The CDR3 sequence: CSVTVASNEQYF. The CDR3 coding sequence is TGCAGTGTCACAGTAGCGTCCAATGAGCAGTACTTC.

This clonotype was recorded at least ten times. The J gene is TRBJ1-1, the V gene TRBV30; 7 nucleotides match TRBD1. The germline V gene encodes CDR1 GTSNPN and CDR2 SVGIG (reference sequence). The CDR3 totals 15 residues. After removal of 2 bases from V and 0 bases from J, the junction contained 6 bases not matched to a gene. The CDR3 sequence: CAWSPLTGLNTEAFF. CDR3 coding DNA: TGTGCCTGGAGTCCTCTGACAGGGCTGAACACTGAAGCTTTCTTT.

At least ten counts were recorded for this clonotype. The chain links TRBV28 to TRBJ2-1; TRBD2 agrees at 9 bases. The CDR3 extends over 16 amino acids. The germline CDR1 and CDR2 sequences are MDHEN and SYDVKM. V was clipped by 6 bases and J by 5 bases; unmatched bases: 11. The CDR3: CASSPAASGINNEQFF. As DNA, the CDR3 is TGTGCCAGCAGCCCGGCAGCTAGCGGGATTAACAATGAGCAGTTCTTC.

This clonotype has at least ten counts. The J gene is TRBJ2-5, the V gene TRBV28, with 8 nucleotides matching TRBD2. V trimming: 6 bases; J trimming: 3 bases; junction bases outside the gene matches: 6. The CDR3 runs 14 residues. CDR1 MDHEN and CDR2 SYDVKM come from the germline V gene. CDR3 DNA: TGTGCCAGCAGATTTAGCGGGATGGAAGAGACCCAGTACTTC. It encodes CASRFSGMEETQYF.

Ten or more counts support this clonotype. The chain combines TRBV20-1 with TRBJ2-1; TRBD2 matches 8 bases. Unmatched junction bases numbered 7, after V lost 0 bases and J lost 6 bases. CDR1 DFQATT and CDR2 SNEGSKA come from the germline V gene (reference sequence). The length of the CDR3 is 15 residues. In DNA, the CDR3 is TGCAGTGCTAGAGATGGAACGGGACTAGGCAATGAGCAGTTCTTC. The encoded protein is CSARDGTGLGNEQFF.

With respect to this clonotype: This may be a read error, as it is one base from a much larger clone. The final CDR3 position lacks the conserved phenylalanine or tryptophan, pointing to a likely read error. The chain joins TRBV7-2 to TRBJ2-5; perhaps TRBD2 as D (6 bases). V dropped 7 bases and J dropped 2 bases, with 17 bases sitting between them. This CDR3 is built from 15 residues. CDR1 and CDR2 (germline): SGHTA, FQGNSA. CDR3 bases: TGTGCCAGCAACCTGGGGGGAGCGGGTCAAGAGACCCAGTACCTC. Its protein product is CASNLGGAGQETQYL.

Comment on this clonotype: No conserved phenylalanine or tryptophan ends this CDR3, so it is likely a read error. This rearrangement joins TRBV19 to TRBJ2-1, with 7 bases identical to TRBD2. V shed 3 bases, J shed 6 bases, and the junction held 11 bases outside the gene matches. The CDR3 length is 16 residues. Looked up from germline, CDR1 is LNHDA and CDR2 is SQIVND (reference sequence). In DNA, the CDR3 is TGTGCCAGTAGTATTCCCTTAGGACTAGGCCTCAATGAGCAGTTCTCC. This encodes CASSIPLGLGLNEQFS.

The sample holds many counts of this clonotype. This chain joins TRBV9 and TRBJ1-2, with 7 bases lining up with TRBD1. Germline CDR1 SGDLS, CDR2 YYNGEE. Trimming at V came to 2 bases and at J to 3 bases, leaving 7 bases not matched to a gene. The CDR3 totals 15 residues. Here the CDR3 reads CASSVGQEVDYGYTF. The CDR3 DNA follows: TGTGCCAGCAGCGTCGGACAGGAGGTCGACTATGGCTACACCTTC. Full variable domain (remainder filled in from reference TRBV9 and TRBJ1-2): DSGVTQTPKHLITATGQRVTLRCSPRSGDLSVYWYQQSLDQGLQFLIQYYNGEERAKGNILERFSAQQFPDLHSELNLSSLELGDSALYFCASSVGQEVDYGYTFGSGTRLTVV.

This clonotype occurred many times. A much larger clone sits a single nucleotide away, making a read error possible. V and J are TRBV9 and TRBJ2-7; D not certain. The CDR3 spans 11 residues. Trimming left V 4 bases short and J 2 bases short, with 4 bases between. CDR1 is SGDLS and CDR2 is YYNGEE in the germline V gene. The CDR3 region is CASSPTYEQYF. The CDR3 DNA reads TGTGCCAGCAGCCCGACCTACGAGCAGTACTTC.

The table lists this clonotype with a few counts. This rearrangement joins TRBV5-6 to TRBJ2-2; 9 nucleotides align to TRBD1. J was trimmed by 5 bases and V by 5 bases; bases with no gene match: 19. CDR3 size: 19 residues. CDR1 and CDR2 (germline): SGHDT, YYEEEE. The CDR3 loop reads CASSRFPRGRTGETGELFF. In DNA form, the CDR3 reads TGTGCCAGCAGTCGTTTCCCCCGGGGTCGGACAGGGGAAACCGGGGAGCTGTTTTTT. The variable domain in full, completed from reference TRBV5-6 and TRBJ2-2, reads DAGVTQSPTHLIKTRGQQVTLRCSPKSGHDTVSWYQQALGQGPQFIFQYYEEEERQRGNFPDRFSGHQFPNYSSELNVNALLLGDSALYLCASSRFPRGRTGETGELFFGEGSRLTVL.

This clonotype was recorded many times. The chain links TRBV7-9 to TRBJ2-3; a weak D match, TRBD1 (6 bases). The CDR3 is made up of 13 amino acids. Looked up from germline, CDR1 is SEHNR and CDR2 is FQNEAQ (reference sequence). V was shortened by 8 bases and J by 4 bases, with 13 bases between the two germline ends. Here the CDR3 DNA reads TGTGCCAGCGCAGGGGAGAACGCAGATACGCAGTATTTT. Translation: CASAGENADTQYF.

This clonotype was detected only a few times. This chain joins TRBV5-5 and TRBJ2-1; D is perhaps TRBD2 (6 bases). This CDR3 contains 15 residues. The germline V and J ends were trimmed by 5 bases and 0 bases, with 12 bases remaining between them. CDR1 and CDR2 (germline): SGHKS, YYEKEE (reference sequence). CDR3 DNA: TGTGCCAGCAGGGGGGACTGGAGCTCCTACAATGAGCAGTTCTTC. It is translated as CASRGDWSSYNEQFF.

This clonotype came up many times. The chain recombines TRBV4-2 with TRBJ1-5, with D unclear. CDR3 size: 14 residues. The V end was cut by 0 bases, the J end by 5 bases, with 8 bases between. Germline V gives CDR1 LGHNA, CDR2 YNFKEQ. CDR3 in amino acids: CASSQDSEDQPQHF. In DNA, the CDR3 is TGTGCCAGCAGCCAAGACTCGGAAGATCAGCCCCAGCATTTT.

This clonotype showed up just a few times. The chain combines TRBV7-9 with TRBJ1-1; TRBD1 aligns across 9 bases. CDR1 and CDR2 from the germline V gene are SEHNR and FQNEAQ (reference sequence). The J segment lost 0 bases and the V segment lost 2 bases, leaving 4 bases of the junction unmatched. The CDR3 length is 16 residues. CDR3 protein: CASSLWTGVMNTEAFF. The CDR3, as DNA: TGTGCCAGCAGCTTATGGACAGGGGTGATGAACACTGAAGCTTTCTTT.

Ten or more counts support this clonotype. The chain links TRBV5-1 to TRBJ1-4, with D unresolved. This CDR3 has 16 amino acids. Trimming pared 1 base from V and 5 bases from J, leaving 15 bases between. The V gene's germline CDR1 is SGHRS and CDR2 YFSETQ. In DNA, the CDR3 is TGCGCCAGCAGCTTGTCGGGCCGGAGTGGCAATGAAAAACTGTTTTTT. Translated: CASSLSGRSGNEKLFF.